These 18 T cell receptor beta chains were sequenced from one sample in a study of T cell responses to AZD1222 COVID-19 vaccine. Data came from immunoSEQ multiplex PCR; TCRdb stores just in-frame clones and leaves some out. In the table there are approximately 140,000 clones, approximately 94% of which are singletons. Sequenced material: peripheral blood, taken on day 0 of AZD1222 vaccination. The source of these receptors is an adult in good health.

V usage is TRBV7-9 and J usage is TRBJ1-3; D is possibly TRBD1 (6 bases). CDR1 is SEHNR and CDR2 is FQNEAQ in the germline V gene (reference sequence). This CDR3 is built from 14 residues. Trimming took off 4 bases at V and 3 bases at J, with 10 bases between the two ends. The CDR3 bases are TGTGCCAGCAGCTCTTGGACAGTTGGAAACACCATATATTTT. This translates into CASSSWTVGNTIYF.

The J gene is TRBJ2-5, the V gene TRBV11-2; D unresolved. Germline loops: CDR1 SGHAT, CDR2 FQNNGV. The CDR3 runs to 13 residues. V was cut by 1 base and J by 3 bases, with 6 bases left in between. The CDR3 loop reads CASSLVVEETQYF. The CDR3 coding sequence is TGTGCCAGCAGCTTAGTCGTGGAAGAGACCCAGTACTTC.

This chain links TRBV5-1 with TRBJ1-2, with D maybe TRBD1 (5 bases). Trimming left V 0 bases short and J 5 bases short, with 8 bases between. Germline-derived CDR1 and CDR2 are SGHRS and YFSETQ. The CDR3 loop spans 13 amino acids. Here the CDR3 reads CASSLAGFYGYTF. CDR3 DNA: TGCGCCAGCAGCTTGGCAGGGTTTTATGGCTACACCTTC. Full variable domain (outside the CDR3, taken from reference TRBV5-1 and TRBJ1-2): KAGVTQTPRYLIKTRGQQVTLSCSPISGHRSVSWYQQTPGQGLQFLFEYFSETQRNKGNFPGRFSGRQFSNSRSEMNVSTLELGDSALYLCASSLAGFYGYTFGSGTRLTVV.

The CDR3 is CASSYSAGDNYGYTF. The CDR3, as DNA: TGTGCCAGCAGTTACTCGGCAGGGGATAACTATGGCTACACCTTC. The rearrangement joins TRBV6-5 to TRBJ1-2; D is perhaps TRBD1 (6 bases). The V and J ends lost 0 bases and 1 base respectively, with 9 bases between them. Germline values: CDR1 MNHEY, CDR2 SVGAGI. The CDR3 contains 15 residues.

V usage is TRBV11-1 and J usage is TRBJ1-1; D gene unclear. V shed 4 bases and J shed 1 base, with 1 base lying between them. This CDR3 region has 11 residues. From germline, CDR1 is SGHAT and CDR2 FQDESV (reference sequence). In nucleotides, the CDR3 is TGTGCCAGCAGCTCGAACACTGAAGCTTTCTTT. Protein sequence: CASSSNTEAFF. The full variable domain, its missing parts supplied by reference TRBV11-1 and TRBJ1-1, is EAEVAQSPRYKITEKSQAVAFWCDPISGHATLYWYRQILGQGPELLVQFQDESVVDDSQLPKDRFSAERLKGVDSTLKIQPAELGDSAMYLCASSSNTEAFFGQGTRLTVV.

This chain uses TRBV9 with TRBJ2-5; TRBD2 matches at 11 bases. Germline V CDR1 and CDR2: SGDLS, YYNGEE. The J segment lost 5 bases and the V segment lost 0 bases, leaving 0 bases of the junction unmatched. The CDR3 is 14 residues long. In nucleotides, the CDR3 is TGTGCCAGCAGCGTAGGGACTAGCGGGGAGACCCAGTACTTC. Its protein is CASSVGTSGETQYF.

The chain couples TRBV5-6 to TRBJ1-6; D is perhaps TRBD1 (5 bases). The germline V and J ends were trimmed by 0 bases and 5 bases, with 9 bases remaining between them. CDR3 length equals 15 residues. From germline, CDR1 is SGHDT and CDR2 YYEEEE. CDR3 protein: CASSLVSRDNSPLHF. In DNA, the CDR3 is TGTGCCAGCAGCTTGGTTTCCAGGGATAATTCACCCCTCCACTTT.

The chain employs TRBV18 and TRBJ1-1; no firm D call. Germline V gives CDR1 KGHSH, CDR2 LQKENI. This CDR3 comprises 13 residues. V was trimmed by 1 base and J by 2 bases, leaving 5 bases between them. This CDR3 reads CASSPRANTEAFF. The CDR3 bases are TGTGCCAGCTCACCACGGGCTAACACTGAAGCTTTCTTT.

This chain uses TRBV28 with TRBJ2-5; 11 positions agree with TRBD2. There are 15 residues in the CDR3. The germline V gene has CDR1 MDHEN and CDR2 SYDVKM. V shed 5 bases, J shed 7 bases, and the junction held 9 bases outside the gene matches. CDR3: CASSRTSGGGRTQYF. CDR3 bases: TGTGCCAGCAGTCGAACTAGCGGGGGTGGGAGGACCCAGTACTTC.

V and J are TRBV11-1 and TRBJ2-1, with D maybe TRBD1 (5 bases). The V end was cut by 2 bases, the J end by 5 bases, with 13 bases between. The CDR3 has 15 amino acids. Germline lookup yields CDR1 SGHAT and CDR2 FQDESV (reference sequence). The chain's CDR3 is CASSLMVGQNNEQFF. The CDR3 DNA sequence: TGTGCCAGCAGCTTAATGGTAGGACAAAACAATGAGCAGTTCTTC.

This clone appeared once. The chain employs TRBV18 and TRBJ1-1; a possible D gene is TRBD1 (5 bases). This CDR3 has 13 residues. The germline V gene encodes CDR1 KGHSH and CDR2 LQKENI. V dropped 3 bases and J dropped 2 bases, with 7 bases sitting between them. The CDR3: CASSPTANTEAFF. In DNA form, the CDR3 reads TGTGCCAGCTCACCGACAGCCAACACTGAAGCTTTCTTT.

The J gene is TRBJ2-1, the V gene TRBV20-1; D is undetermined. The germline V and J ends were trimmed by 6 bases and 10 bases, with 13 bases remaining between them. This CDR3 has 11 amino acids. CDR1 is DFQATT and CDR2 is SNEGSKA in the germline V gene (reference sequence). The CDR3 DNA sequence: TGCAGTGCCGATCGTCCTCCGGAGCAGTTCTTC. It is translated as CSADRPPEQFF.

This clone was detected a few times. The chain uses TRBV7-2 and TRBJ1-2; TRBD1 is a possible D gene (5 bases). V lost 0 bases and J 7 bases, leaving 27 bases between the germline ends. In germline, CDR1 is SGHTA, CDR2 FQGNSA. The CDR3 extends over 19 amino acids. DNA of the CDR3: TGTGCCAGCAGCTTAGCGCAAGGTGGGGCAGGGAGCCTCCTGTTTGGCTACACCTTC. It translates to CASSLAQGGAGSLLFGYTF.

The chain combines TRBV7-9 with TRBJ1-5, with 7 bases matching TRBD1. After removal of 5 bases from V and 2 bases from J, the junction contained 9 bases not matched to a gene. There are 16 residues in the CDR3. Germline CDR1 reads SEHNR; CDR2 reads FQNEAQ (reference sequence). The CDR3 DNA follows: TGTGCCAGCAGCGTATCTTCAGGGGGTGGCAATCAGCCCCAGCATTTT. This codes for CASSVSSGGGNQPQHF.

This chain connects TRBV9 to TRBJ1-1; a possible D gene is TRBD1 (6 bases). V was clipped by 2 bases and J by 5 bases, with 13 bases between them. The CDR3 is 14 amino acids. The germline V gene encodes CDR1 SGDLS and CDR2 YYNGEE. Here the CDR3 DNA reads TGTGCCAGCAGCGTCCAACAGGGCGGGACTGAAGCTTTCTTT. This translates into CASSVQQGGTEAFF.

The chain is built from TRBV18 and TRBJ2-5, with a weak D call TRBD2 (6 bases). Per the germline V gene, CDR1 is KGHSH and CDR2 is LQKENI. The CDR3 sequence is 16 residues long. The V gene lost 4 bases and the J gene lost 4 bases, with 19 bases spanning the gap. This chain's CDR3 is CASSRTTGTSRETQYF. The DNA of the CDR3 is TGTGCCAGCTCACGTACAACCGGGACTTCGCGAGAGACCCAGTACTTC.

V gene TRBV6-5 combines with J gene TRBJ1-1, with D perhaps TRBD1 (5 bases). The V and J ends lost 6 bases and 5 bases respectively, with 16 bases between them. CDR3 length equals 14 residues. Germline CDR1 is MNHEY and CDR2 is SVGAGI. The CDR3 nucleotides are TGTGCCAGCAGCCCGGGGCCAGTGGGGACTGAAGCTTTCTTT. This sequence encodes CASSPGPVGTEAFF.

CDR3 protein: CASSFGRGDYGYTF. The CDR3 DNA sequence: TGTGCCAGCAGTTTCGGCCGAGGGGACTATGGCTACACCTTC. The rearrangement links TRBV28 to TRBJ1-2; TRBD1 is a possible D gene (5 bases). CDR1 is MDHEN, CDR2 SYDVKM, per germline. CDR3 length equals 14 residues. V was cut by 3 bases and J by 3 bases, with 11 bases left in between.